This T cell receptor beta chain came from a study of Tregs in tolerant kidney transplant recipients. Germline V gene data show CDR1 as GTSNPN and CDR2 as SVGIG (reference sequence). Deletions cut 2 bases from V and 6 bases from J, with 17 bases between. The CDR3 is made up of 14 amino acids. Profiled with immunoSEQ multiplex PCR; TCRdb holds only in-frame clones, not every one. The sample holds around 50,000 clones, more than 70% seen once. The sequence was obtained from a human donor in good health. The chain uses TRBV30 and TRBJ2-7; possible D gene TRBD1, 6 bases. The sample comprised CD4+ T cells from blood. CDR3 DNA sequence: TGTGCCTGGAGTATGGACAGCCTAGTGCGCGAGCAGTACTTC. Amino acids: CAWSMDSLVREQYF.